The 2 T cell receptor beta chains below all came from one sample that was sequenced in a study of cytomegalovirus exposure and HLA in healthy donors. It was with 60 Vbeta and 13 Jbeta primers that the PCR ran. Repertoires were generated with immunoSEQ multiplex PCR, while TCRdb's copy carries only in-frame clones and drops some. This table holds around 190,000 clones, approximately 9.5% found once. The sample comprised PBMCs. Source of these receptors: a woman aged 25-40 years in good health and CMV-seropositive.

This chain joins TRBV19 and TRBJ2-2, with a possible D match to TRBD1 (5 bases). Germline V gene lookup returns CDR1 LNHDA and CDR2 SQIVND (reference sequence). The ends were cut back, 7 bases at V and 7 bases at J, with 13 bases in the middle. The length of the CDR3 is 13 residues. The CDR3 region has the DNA TGTGCCAGTACATCCCAGGGCGACGGGGAGCTGTTTTTT. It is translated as CASTSQGDGELFF.

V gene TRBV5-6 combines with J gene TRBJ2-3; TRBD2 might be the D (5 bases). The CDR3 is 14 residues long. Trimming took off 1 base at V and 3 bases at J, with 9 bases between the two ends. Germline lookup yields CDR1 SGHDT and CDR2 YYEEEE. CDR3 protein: CASSLLTGTDTQYF. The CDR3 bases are TGTGCCAGCAGCTTGTTGACGGGAACAGATACGCAGTATTTT.